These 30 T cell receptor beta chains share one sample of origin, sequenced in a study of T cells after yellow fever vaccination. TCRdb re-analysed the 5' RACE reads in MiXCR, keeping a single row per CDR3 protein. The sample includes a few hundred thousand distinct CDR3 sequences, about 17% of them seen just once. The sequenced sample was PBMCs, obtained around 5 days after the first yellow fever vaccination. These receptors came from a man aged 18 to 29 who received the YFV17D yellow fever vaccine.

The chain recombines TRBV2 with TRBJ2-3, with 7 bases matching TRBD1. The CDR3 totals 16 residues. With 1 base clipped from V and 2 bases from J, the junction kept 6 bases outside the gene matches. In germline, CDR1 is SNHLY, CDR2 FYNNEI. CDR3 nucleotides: TGTGCCAGCAGTGAAGTTTGGGACAGAAACACAGATACGCAGTATTTT. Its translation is CASSEVWDRNTDTQYF.

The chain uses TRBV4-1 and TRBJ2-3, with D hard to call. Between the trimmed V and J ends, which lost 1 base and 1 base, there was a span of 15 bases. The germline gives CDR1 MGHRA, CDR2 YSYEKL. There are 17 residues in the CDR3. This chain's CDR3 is CASSQGRNSIRTDTQYF. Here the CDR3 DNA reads TGCGCCAGCAGCCAAGGGAGAAACAGTATTCGCACAGATACGCAGTATTTT.

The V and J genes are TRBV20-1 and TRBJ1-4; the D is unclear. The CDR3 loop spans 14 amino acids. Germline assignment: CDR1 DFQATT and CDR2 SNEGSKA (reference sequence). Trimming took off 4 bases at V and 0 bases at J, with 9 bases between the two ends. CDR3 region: CSAIQSATNEKLFF. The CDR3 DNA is TGCAGTGCTATACAGTCCGCAACTAATGAAAAACTGTTTTTT.

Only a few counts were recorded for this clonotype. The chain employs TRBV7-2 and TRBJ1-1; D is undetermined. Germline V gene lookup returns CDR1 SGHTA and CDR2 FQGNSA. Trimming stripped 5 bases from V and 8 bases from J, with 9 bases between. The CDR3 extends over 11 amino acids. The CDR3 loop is CASSPEGEAFF. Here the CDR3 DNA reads TGTGCCAGCAGCCCCGAGGGCGAAGCTTTCTTT.

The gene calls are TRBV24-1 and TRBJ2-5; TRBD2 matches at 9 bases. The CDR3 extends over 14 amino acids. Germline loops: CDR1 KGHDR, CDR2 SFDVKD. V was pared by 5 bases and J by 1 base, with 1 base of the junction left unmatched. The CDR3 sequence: CATSVAGAQETQYF. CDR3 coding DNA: TGTGCCACCAGTGTAGCGGGGGCCCAAGAGACCCAGTACTTC.

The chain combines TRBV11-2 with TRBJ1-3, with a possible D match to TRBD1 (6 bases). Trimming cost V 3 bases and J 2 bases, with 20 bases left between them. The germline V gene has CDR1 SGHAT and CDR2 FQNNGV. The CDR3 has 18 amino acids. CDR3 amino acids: CASSFGGPQSITGNTIYF. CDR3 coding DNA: TGTGCCAGCAGCTTCGGGGGGCCTCAGTCGATAACTGGAAACACCATATATTTT.

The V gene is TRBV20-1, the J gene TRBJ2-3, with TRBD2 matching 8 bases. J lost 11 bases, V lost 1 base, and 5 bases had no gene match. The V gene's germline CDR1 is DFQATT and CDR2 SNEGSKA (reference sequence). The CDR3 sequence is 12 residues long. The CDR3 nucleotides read TGCAGTGCTAGAGGTGAAGCGGGGGAGCAGTATTTT. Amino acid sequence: CSARGEAGEQYF.

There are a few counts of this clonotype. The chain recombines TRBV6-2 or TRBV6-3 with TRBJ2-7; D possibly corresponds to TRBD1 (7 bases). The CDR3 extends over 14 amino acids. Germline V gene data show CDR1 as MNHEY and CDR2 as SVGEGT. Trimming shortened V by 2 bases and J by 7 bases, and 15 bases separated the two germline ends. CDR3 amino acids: CASSYLLQGGEQYV. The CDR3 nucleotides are TGTGCCAGCAGTTACCTCCTTCAGGGGGGAGAGCAGTACGTC.

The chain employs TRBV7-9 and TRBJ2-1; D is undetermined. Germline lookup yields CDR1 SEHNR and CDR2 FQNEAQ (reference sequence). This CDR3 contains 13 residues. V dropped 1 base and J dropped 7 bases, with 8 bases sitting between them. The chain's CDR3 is CASSLGPENEQFF. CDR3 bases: TGTGCCAGCAGCTTAGGCCCCGAGAATGAGCAGTTCTTC.

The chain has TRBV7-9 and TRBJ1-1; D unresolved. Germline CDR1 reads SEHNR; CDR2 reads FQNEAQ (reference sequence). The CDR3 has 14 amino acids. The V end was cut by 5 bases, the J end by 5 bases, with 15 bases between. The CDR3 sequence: CASSLGLQGTEAFF. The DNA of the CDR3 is TGTGCCAGCAGCCTCGGACTCCAAGGGACTGAAGCTTTCTTT.

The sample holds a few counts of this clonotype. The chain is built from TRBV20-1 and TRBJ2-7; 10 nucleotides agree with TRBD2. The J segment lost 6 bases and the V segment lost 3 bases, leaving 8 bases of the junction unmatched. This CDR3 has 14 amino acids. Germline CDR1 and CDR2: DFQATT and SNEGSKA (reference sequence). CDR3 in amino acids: CSASNSGGPGEQYV. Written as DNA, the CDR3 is TGCAGTGCTAGTAATAGCGGGGGGCCCGGCGAGCAGTACGTC.

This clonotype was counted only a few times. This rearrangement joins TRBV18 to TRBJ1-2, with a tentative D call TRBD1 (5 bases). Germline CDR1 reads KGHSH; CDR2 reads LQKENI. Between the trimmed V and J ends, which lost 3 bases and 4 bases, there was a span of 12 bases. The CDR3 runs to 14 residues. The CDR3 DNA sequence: TGTGCCAGCTCACCTCTAAGGGACGGCTATGGCTACACCTTC. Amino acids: CASSPLRDGYGYTF.

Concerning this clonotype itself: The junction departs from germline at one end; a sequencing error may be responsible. The CDR3 coding sequence is TGTGCCAGCAGAGAAGTACACAGGGGGCGGGCCCGCACCGGGGAGCTGTTTTTT. Translating gives CASREVHRGRARTGELFF. V is TRBV2 and J is TRBJ2-2; 9 bases are shared with TRBD1. The CDR3 is made up of 18 amino acids. Germline CDR1 SNHLY, CDR2 FYNNEI.

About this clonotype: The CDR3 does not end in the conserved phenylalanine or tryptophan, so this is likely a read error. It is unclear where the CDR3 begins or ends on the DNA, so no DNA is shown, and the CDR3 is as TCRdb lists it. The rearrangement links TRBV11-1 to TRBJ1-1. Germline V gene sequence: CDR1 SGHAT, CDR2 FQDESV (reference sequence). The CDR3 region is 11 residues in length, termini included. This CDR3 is CASSLGAGEKK.

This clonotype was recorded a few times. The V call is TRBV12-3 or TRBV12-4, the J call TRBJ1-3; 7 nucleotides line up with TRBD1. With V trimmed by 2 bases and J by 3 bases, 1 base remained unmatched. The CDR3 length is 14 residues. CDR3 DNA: TGTGCCAGCAGTTTATGGACAGGTGGAAACACCATATATTTT. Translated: CASSLWTGGNTIYF.

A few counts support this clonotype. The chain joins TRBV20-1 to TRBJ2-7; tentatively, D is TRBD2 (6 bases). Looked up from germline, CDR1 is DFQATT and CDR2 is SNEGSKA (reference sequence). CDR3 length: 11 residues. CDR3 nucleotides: TGCTGTCCTAATTTAGGCGGGAATAGGTACTTC. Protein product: CCPNLGGNRYF.

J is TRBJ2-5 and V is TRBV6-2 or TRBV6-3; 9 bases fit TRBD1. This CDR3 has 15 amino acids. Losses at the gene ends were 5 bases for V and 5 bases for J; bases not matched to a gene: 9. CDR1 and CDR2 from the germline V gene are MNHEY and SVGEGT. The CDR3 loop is CASSPWDRDSETQYF. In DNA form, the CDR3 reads TGTGCCAGCAGTCCCTGGGACAGGGACTCGGAGACCCAGTACTTC.

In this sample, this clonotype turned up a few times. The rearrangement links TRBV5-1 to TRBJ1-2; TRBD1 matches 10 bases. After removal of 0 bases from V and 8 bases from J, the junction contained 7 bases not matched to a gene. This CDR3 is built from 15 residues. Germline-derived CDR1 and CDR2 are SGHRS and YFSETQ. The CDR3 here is CASSLGGGTGVGYTF. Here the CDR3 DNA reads TGCGCCAGCAGCTTGGGAGGCGGGACAGGGGTCGGCTACACCTTC. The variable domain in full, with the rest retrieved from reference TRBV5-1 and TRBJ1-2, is KAGVTQTPRYLIKTRGQQVTLSCSPISGHRSVSWYQQTPGQGLQFLFEYFSETQRNKGNFPGRFSGRQFSNSRSEMNVSTLELGDSALYLCASSLGGGTGVGYTFGSGTRLTVV.

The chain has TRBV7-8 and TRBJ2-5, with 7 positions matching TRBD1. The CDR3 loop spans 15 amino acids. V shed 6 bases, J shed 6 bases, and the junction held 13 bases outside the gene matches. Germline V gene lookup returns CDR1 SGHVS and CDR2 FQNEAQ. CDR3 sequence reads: CASRQGRDSGKTQYF. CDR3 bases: TGTGCCAGCAGGCAAGGCCGGGACAGTGGGAAGACCCAGTACTTC.

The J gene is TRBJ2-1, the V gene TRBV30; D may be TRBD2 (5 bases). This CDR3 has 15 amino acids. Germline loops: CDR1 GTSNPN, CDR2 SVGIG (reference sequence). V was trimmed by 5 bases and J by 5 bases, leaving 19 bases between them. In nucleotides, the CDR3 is TGTGCCTGGGAGCGGACCCAACAACCAAACAATGAGCAGTTCTTC. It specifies CAWERTQQPNNEQFF.

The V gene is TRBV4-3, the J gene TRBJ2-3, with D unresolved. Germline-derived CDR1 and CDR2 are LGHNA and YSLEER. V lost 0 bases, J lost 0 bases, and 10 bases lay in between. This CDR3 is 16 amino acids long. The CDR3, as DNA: TGCGCCAGCAGCCAAGATCCAGATTCTAGCACAGATACGCAGTATTTT. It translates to CASSQDPDSSTDTQYF.

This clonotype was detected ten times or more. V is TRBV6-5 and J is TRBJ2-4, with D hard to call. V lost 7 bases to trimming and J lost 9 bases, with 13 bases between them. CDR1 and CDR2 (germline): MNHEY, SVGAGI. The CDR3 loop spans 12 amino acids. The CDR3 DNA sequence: TGTGCCAGCAAAGAAGTTTCGGGCATTCAGTACTTC. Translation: CASKEVSGIQYF.

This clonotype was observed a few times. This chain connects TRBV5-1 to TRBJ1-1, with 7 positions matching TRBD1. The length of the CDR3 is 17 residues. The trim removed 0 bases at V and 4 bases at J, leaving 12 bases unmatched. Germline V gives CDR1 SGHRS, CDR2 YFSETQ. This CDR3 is CASSLGQGRDRGTEAFF. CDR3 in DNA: TGCGCCAGCAGCTTGGGACAGGGTCGGGACCGGGGCACTGAAGCTTTCTTT.

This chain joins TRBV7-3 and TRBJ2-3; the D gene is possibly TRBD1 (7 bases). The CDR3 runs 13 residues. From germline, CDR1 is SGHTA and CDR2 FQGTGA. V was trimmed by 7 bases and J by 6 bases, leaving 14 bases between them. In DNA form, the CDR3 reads TGTGCCAGCACCCTCCCAGGGGGGGATACGCAGTATTTT. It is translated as CASTLPGGDTQYF.

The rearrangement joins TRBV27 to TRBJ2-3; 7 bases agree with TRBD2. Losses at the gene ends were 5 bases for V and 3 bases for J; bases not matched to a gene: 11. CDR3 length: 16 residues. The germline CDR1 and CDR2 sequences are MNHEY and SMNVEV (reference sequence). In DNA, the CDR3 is TGTGCCAGCAGTCCCCTTGGGGGGGTGTTGACAGATACGCAGTATTTT. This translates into CASSPLGGVLTDTQYF.

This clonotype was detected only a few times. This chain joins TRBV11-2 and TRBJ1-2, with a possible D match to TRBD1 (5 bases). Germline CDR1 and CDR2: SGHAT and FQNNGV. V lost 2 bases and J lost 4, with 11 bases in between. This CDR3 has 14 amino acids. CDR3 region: CASSLNGGGYGYTF. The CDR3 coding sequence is TGTGCCAGCAGCTTAAACGGTGGGGGCTATGGCTACACCTTC.

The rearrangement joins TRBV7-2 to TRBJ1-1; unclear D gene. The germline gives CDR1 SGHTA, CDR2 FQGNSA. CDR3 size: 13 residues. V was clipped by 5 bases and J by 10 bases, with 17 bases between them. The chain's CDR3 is CASSLPPGPVAFF. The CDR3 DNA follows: TGTGCCAGCAGCCTCCCGCCCGGGCCGGTAGCTTTCTTT.

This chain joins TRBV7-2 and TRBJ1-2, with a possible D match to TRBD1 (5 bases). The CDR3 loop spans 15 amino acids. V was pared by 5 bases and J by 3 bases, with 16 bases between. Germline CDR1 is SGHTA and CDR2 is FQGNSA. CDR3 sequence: CASSRRVGEYYGYTF. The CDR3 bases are TGTGCCAGCAGCCGCAGGGTCGGGGAATACTATGGCTACACCTTC.

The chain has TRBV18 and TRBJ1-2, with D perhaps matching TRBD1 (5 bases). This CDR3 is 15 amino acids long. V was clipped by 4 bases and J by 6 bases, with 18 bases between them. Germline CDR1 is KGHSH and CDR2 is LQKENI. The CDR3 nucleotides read TGTGCCAGCTCACTTAACGGGGCCCCACCGGATGGCTACACCTTC. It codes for CASSLNGAPPDGYTF.

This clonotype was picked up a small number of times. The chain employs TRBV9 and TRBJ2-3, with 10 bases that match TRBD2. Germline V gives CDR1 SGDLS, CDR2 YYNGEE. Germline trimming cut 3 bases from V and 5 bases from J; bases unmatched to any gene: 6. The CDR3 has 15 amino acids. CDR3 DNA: TGTGCCAGCAGCGAGCGGGGGGGCTGGAAAGATACGCAGTATTTT. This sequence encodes CASSERGGWKDTQYF.